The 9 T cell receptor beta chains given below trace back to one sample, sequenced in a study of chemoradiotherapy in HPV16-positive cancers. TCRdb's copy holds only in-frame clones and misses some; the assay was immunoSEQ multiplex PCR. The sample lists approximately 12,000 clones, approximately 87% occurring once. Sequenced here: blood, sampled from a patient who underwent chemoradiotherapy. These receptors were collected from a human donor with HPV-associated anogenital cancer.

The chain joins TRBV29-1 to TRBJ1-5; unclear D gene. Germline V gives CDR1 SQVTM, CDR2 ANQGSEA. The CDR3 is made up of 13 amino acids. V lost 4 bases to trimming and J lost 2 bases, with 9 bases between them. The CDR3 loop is CSVVAGGNQPQHF. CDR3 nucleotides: TGCAGCGTTGTGGCCGGGGGCAATCAGCCCCAGCATTTT.

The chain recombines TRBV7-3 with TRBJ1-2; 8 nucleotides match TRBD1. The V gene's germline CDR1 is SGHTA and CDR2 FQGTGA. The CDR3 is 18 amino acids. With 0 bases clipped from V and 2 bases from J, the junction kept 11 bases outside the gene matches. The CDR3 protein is CASSLTGGGTGVNYGYTF. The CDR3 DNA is TGTGCCAGCAGCTTAACCGGGGGGGGGACAGGAGTCAACTATGGCTACACCTTC.

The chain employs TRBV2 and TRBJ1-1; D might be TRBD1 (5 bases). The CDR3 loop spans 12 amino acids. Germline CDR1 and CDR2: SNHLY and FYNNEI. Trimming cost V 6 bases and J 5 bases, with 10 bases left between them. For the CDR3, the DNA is TGTGCCAGCAGCGCTCAGGGTACTGAAGCTTTCTTT. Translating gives CASSAQGTEAFF.

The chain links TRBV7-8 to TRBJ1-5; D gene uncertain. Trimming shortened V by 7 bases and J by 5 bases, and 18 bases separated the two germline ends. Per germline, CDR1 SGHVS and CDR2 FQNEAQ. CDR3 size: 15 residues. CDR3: CASIPREGRDQPQHF. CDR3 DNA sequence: TGTGCCAGCATCCCAAGGGAGGGTAGGGATCAGCCCCAGCATTTT.

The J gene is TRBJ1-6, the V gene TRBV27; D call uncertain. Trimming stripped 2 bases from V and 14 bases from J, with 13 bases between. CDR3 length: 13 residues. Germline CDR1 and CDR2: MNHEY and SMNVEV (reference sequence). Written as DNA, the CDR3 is TGTGCCAGCAGTTTAGTGTCAGGTGTGACCCTCCACTTT. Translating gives CASSLVSGVTLHF.

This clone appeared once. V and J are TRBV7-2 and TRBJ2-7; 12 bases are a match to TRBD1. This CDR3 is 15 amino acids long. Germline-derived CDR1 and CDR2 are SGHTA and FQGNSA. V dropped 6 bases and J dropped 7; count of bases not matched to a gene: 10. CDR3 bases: TGTGCCAGCAGTGCCGGGACAGGGGGCGATTATGAGCAGTACTTC. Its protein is CASSAGTGGDYEQYF.

Here the CDR3 reads CASSEQSSYEQYF. In DNA form, the CDR3 reads TGTGCCAGCAGTGAACAGAGCTCCTACGAGCAGTACTTC. The rearrangement joins TRBV6-1 to TRBJ2-7; D not certain. V was cut by 2 bases and J by 0 bases, with 5 bases left in between. In germline, CDR1 is MNHNS, CDR2 SASEGT. The CDR3 runs 13 residues.

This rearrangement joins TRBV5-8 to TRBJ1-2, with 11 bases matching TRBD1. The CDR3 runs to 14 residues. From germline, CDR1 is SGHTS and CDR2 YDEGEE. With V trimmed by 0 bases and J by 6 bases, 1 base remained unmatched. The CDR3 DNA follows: TGTGCCAGCAGCTTGGGGACAGGGGGCCATGGCTACACCTTC. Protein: CASSLGTGGHGYTF.

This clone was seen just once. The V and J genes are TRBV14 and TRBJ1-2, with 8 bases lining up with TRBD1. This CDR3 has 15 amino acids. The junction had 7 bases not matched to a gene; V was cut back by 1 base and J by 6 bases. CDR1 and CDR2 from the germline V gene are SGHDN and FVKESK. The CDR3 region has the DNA TGTGCCAGCAGCCAAGCAGGGACAGGAGTAAATGGCTACACCTTC. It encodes CASSQAGTGVNGYTF. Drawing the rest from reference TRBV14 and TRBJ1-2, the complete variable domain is EAGVTQFPSHSVIEKGQTVTLRCDPISGHDNLYWYRRVMGKEIKFLLHFVKESKQDESGMPNNRFLAERTGGTYSTLKVQPAELEDSGVYFCASSQAGTGVNGYTFGSGTRLTVV.